This T cell receptor (beta chain) derives from a study of technical replicates of blood from a handful of donors. Data came from immunoSEQ multiplex PCR; TCRdb stores just in-frame clones and leaves some out. Here the sample spans about 84,000 clones, 95% to 98% being singletons. Trimming pared 1 base from V and 4 bases from J, leaving 9 bases between. The CDR3 has 14 amino acids. Germline loops: CDR1 SGHKS, CDR2 YYEKEE (reference sequence). The source of this sequence is a human donor in good health. The chain carries TRBV5-5 and TRBJ2-1; TRBD1 is a possible D gene (6 bases). Sequencing was performed on T cells isolated from PBMCs. The CDR3 spells CASSLNTGYNEQFF. The CDR3 coding sequence is TGTGCCAGCAGCTTGAATACAGGGTACAATGAGCAGTTCTTC.